The present T cell receptor beta chain was sequenced within a study of T cell changes during pregnancy in multiple sclerosis. Using immunoSEQ multiplex PCR, the repertoire was profiled, and TCRdb retains in-frame clones only, with some absent. The sample includes more than 55,000 clones, 90% to 95% of them seen just once. The germline gives CDR1 SGHRS, CDR2 YFSETQ. This CDR3 has 13 residues. V lost 0 bases and J 3 bases, leaving 7 bases between the germline ends. Only one count was recorded for this clone. V usage is TRBV5-1 and J usage is TRBJ2-7; D is unclear. The sequences come from peripheral blood, collected after pregnancy. This receptor was obtained from a female donor in good health, enrolled as a control in a pregnancy study. CDR3 coding DNA: TGCGCCAGCAGCTTGGACAGAATCTACGAGCAGTACTTC. This encodes CASSLDRIYEQYF.